This TCR beta chain comes out of a study of T cells after yellow fever vaccination. Study-wide results and limits: Abundant clonotypes from the bulk population could have been carried over as contaminants into FACS-sorted repertoires. Among all clonotypes, a small share was observed in both CD4 and CD8 compartments. Post-booster repertoires again held most primary-vaccination clones (roughly 96% CD4, around 90% CD8).

5'RACE template switching produced TCR cDNA carrying a universal primer site and UMIs. TCRdb re-called the 5' RACE reads through MiXCR, storing one row per CDR3 protein. The sample contains about 630,000 distinct CDR3 sequences, 12% of which appear only once. In this sample, this clonotype turned up many times. The target antigen is unknown. This CDR3 comprises 15 residues. The V end lost 2 bases, the J end lost 0 bases, and 11 bases lay between the germline ends. Germline CDR1 reads SGHTA; CDR2 reads FQGNSA. The sequence was obtained from a young man who received the YFV17D yellow fever vaccine. Material: PBMCs, obtained on the day of the yellow fever booster vaccination. The chain employs TRBV7-2 and TRBJ2-7; the D gene is possibly TRBD2 (5 bases). CDR3 region: CASSLMAGSSYEQYF. CDR3 coding DNA: TGTGCCAGCAGCTTAATGGCGGGTAGCTCCTACGAGCAGTACTTC.